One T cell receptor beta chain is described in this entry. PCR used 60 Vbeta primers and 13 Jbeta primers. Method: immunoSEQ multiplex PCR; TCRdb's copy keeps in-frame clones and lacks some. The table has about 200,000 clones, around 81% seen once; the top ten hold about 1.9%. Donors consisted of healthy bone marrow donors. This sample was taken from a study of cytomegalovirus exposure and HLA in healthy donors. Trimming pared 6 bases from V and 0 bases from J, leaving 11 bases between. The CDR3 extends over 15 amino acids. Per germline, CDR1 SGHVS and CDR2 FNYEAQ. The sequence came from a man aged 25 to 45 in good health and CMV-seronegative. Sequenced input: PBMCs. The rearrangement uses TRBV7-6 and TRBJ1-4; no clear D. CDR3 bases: TGTGCCAGCAGACTAGCCCCTTCAACTAATGAAAAACTGTTTTTT. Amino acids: CASRLAPSTNEKLFF.